These 24 T cell receptor beta chains were sequenced from one sample in a study of shared clonotypes between healthy human individuals. Using immunoSEQ multiplex PCR, the repertoire was profiled, and TCRdb retains in-frame clones only, with some absent. The sample has about 1.1 million clones, roughly 74% seen once. The source material was memory CD4+ T cells from PBMCs. Subset specified: CD45RA-negative fraction. The receptors derive from a man between 18 and 35 years old in good health. Some clones in this sample may be carry-over from other donors' samples.

The table lists this clone with a few counts. V is TRBV6-5 and J is TRBJ2-7, with D perhaps TRBD1 or TRBD2 (5 bases each). Per the germline V gene, CDR1 is MNHEY and CDR2 is SVGAGI. The ends were cut back, 6 bases at V and 4 bases at J, with 13 bases in the middle. The CDR3 length is 13 residues. Here the CDR3 reads CASRGWGRYEQYF. The CDR3 DNA is TGTGCCAGCAGGGGCTGGGGACGGTACGAGCAGTACTTC.

This clone came up once. The rearrangement joins TRBV30 to TRBJ2-5; 7 bases agree with TRBD1. The CDR3 runs to 16 residues. Germline V gene data show CDR1 as GTSNPN and CDR2 as SVGIG (reference sequence). Trimming took 2 bases from V and 5 from J; bases not matched to a gene: 14. DNA of the CDR3: TGTGCCTGGAGTCCAGAACTCTTACAGGGGACCGAGACCCAGTACTTC. This codes for CAWSPELLQGTETQYF. The full variable domain, rest sourced from reference TRBV30 and TRBJ2-5, is SQTIHQWPATLVQPVGSPLSLECTVEGTSNPNLYWYRQAAGRGLQLLFYSVGIGQISSEVPQNLSASRPQDRQFILSSKKLLLSDSGFYLCAWSPELLQGTETQYFGPGTRLLVL.

The rearrangement joins TRBV5-6 to TRBJ1-5; 8 nucleotides agree with TRBD1. This CDR3 has 13 residues. J lost 4 bases, V lost 4 bases, and 1 base had no gene match. Germline assignment: CDR1 SGHDT and CDR2 YYEEEE. The CDR3 DNA reads as TGTGCCAGCAGCAGGACAGGGAATCAGCCCCAGCATTTT. Residues: CASSRTGNQPQHF. The complete variable domain, with remaining parts taken from reference TRBV5-6 and TRBJ1-5, reads DAGVTQSPTHLIKTRGQQVTLRCSPKSGHDTVSWYQQALGQGPQFIFQYYEEEERQRGNFPDRFSGHQFPNYSSELNVNALLLGDSALYLCASSRTGNQPQHFGDGTRLSIL.

V gene TRBV7-2 combines with J gene TRBJ2-5, with a possible D match to TRBD2 (5 bases). The CDR3 extends over 14 amino acids. Germline loops: CDR1 SGHTA, CDR2 FQGNSA. Trimming took off 5 bases at V and 2 bases at J, with 12 bases between the two ends. CDR3 coding DNA: TGTGCCAGCAGCGCCGGCAGCGGACAAGAGACCCAGTACTTC. Its protein product is CASSAGSGQETQYF.

The chain joins TRBV5-4 to TRBJ2-5, with D maybe TRBD1 (6 bases). V was pared by 9 bases and J by 7 bases, with 25 bases between. The CDR3 is 15 residues long. Germline V CDR1 and CDR2: SGHNT, YYREEE (reference sequence). For the CDR3, the DNA is TGTGCCACAAAAGGACCAGAGGACAGACCCGGGACCCAGTACTTC. This encodes CATKGPEDRPGTQYF.

In the case of this clone: Other DNA sequences within the sample encode an identical CDR3. J is TRBJ1-2 and V is TRBV20-1; 7 nucleotides agree with TRBD1. The germline V gene encodes CDR1 DFQATT and CDR2 SNEGSKA (reference sequence). This CDR3 is built from 11 residues. The CDR3 region is CSAGQNYGYTF. As DNA, the CDR3 is TGCAGCGCGGGACAGAACTATGGCTACACCTTC.

In its sample, this clone was seen a few times. The rearrangement links TRBV7-9 to TRBJ1-2; D remains unclear. The V and J ends lost 2 bases and 5 bases respectively, with 12 bases between them. This CDR3 is 14 amino acids long. The germline CDR1 and CDR2 sequences are SEHNR and FQNEAQ (reference sequence). The DNA of the CDR3 is TGTGCCAGCAGCTTACTGGGGAGCCGATATGGCTACACCTTC. Its translation is CASSLLGSRYGYTF. Complete variable domain (other parts from reference TRBV7-9 and TRBJ1-2): DTGVSQNPRHKITKRGQNVTFRCDPISEHNRLYWYRQTLGQGPEFLTYFQNEAQLEKSRLLSDRFSAERPKGSFSTLEIQRTEQGDSAMYLCASSLLGSRYGYTFGSGTRLTVV.

The chain has TRBV29-1 and TRBJ2-1; the D is unclear. This CDR3 region has 13 residues. V shed 5 bases and J shed 3 bases, with 11 bases lying between them. The germline gives CDR1 SQVTM, CDR2 ANQGSEA. CDR3 sequence: CSVLKRIYNEQFF. Here the CDR3 DNA reads TGCAGCGTTCTAAAACGGATCTACAATGAGCAGTTCTTC.

The chain recombines TRBV5-1 with TRBJ1-2; D unresolved. Per the germline V gene, CDR1 is SGHRS and CDR2 is YFSETQ. The CDR3 has 14 amino acids. Trimming left V 0 bases short and J 6 bases short, with 12 bases between. The CDR3 region is CASSLGTSHDGYTF. DNA of the CDR3: TGCGCCAGCAGCTTGGGGACCTCACATGATGGCTACACCTTC.

Concerning this clone itself: Since a much larger clone is just one base distant, this may be a read error. The V gene is TRBV5-1, the J gene TRBJ1-2; D is uncertain. This CDR3 region has 14 residues. Germline V gene data show CDR1 as SGHRS and CDR2 as YFSETQ. The CDR3 is CASSLLQANYGYTF. The CDR3 region has the DNA TGTGCCAGCAGCTTGTTGCAGGCCAACTATGGCTACACCTTC. Variable domain in full (rest from reference TRBV5-1 and TRBJ1-2): KAGVTQTPRYLIKTRGQQVTLSCSPISGHRSVSWYQQTPGQGLQFLFEYFSETQRNKGNFPGRFSGRQFSNSRSEMNVSTLELGDSALYLCASSLLQANYGYTFGSGTRLTVV.

The chain employs TRBV30 and TRBJ1-2, with TRBD1 matching over 7 bases. V shed 1 base and J 8 bases; nucleotides not matched to a gene: 13. The length of the CDR3 is 15 residues. The germline V gene has CDR1 GTSNPN and CDR2 SVGIG (reference sequence). CDR3 residues: CAWSASASGGRGYTF. The CDR3 nucleotides read TGTGCCTGGAGTGCCAGTGCCTCAGGGGGTCGGGGCTACACCTTC.

For this clone: In the same sample, other DNA sequences code for this CDR3. The chain has TRBV5-1 and TRBJ2-1; a weak D match, TRBD2 (5 bases). V lost 0 bases and J 1 base, leaving 8 bases between the germline ends. The CDR3 totals 15 residues. Germline values: CDR1 SGHRS, CDR2 YFSETQ. This chain's CDR3 is CASSLGGRSYNEQFF. In DNA form, the CDR3 reads TGCGCCAGCAGCTTGGGTGGGAGATCCTACAATGAGCAGTTCTTC.

About this clone: Other nucleotide sequences in the sample specify the same CDR3. This rearrangement joins TRBV28 to TRBJ1-2, with TRBD1 identical over 10 bases. V lost 6 bases to trimming and J lost 5 bases; unmatched junction nucleotides: 3. Germline assignment: CDR1 MDHEN and CDR2 SYDVKM. This CDR3 region has 13 residues. CDR3: CASSRTGGYGYTF. The CDR3 coding sequence is TGTGCCAGCAGCCGGACAGGGGGTTATGGCTACACCTTC.

The chain couples TRBV27 to TRBJ1-2, with D perhaps TRBD1 (6 bases). Germline CDR1 and CDR2: MNHEY and SMNVEV (reference sequence). CDR3 size: 16 residues. Trimming shortened V by 5 bases and J by 2 bases, and 18 bases separated the two germline ends. For the CDR3, the DNA is TGTGCCAGCAGTCCCAGAAGACAGGTGGTAAACTATGGCTACACCTTC. Protein product: CASSPRRQVVNYGYTF.

The CDR3 nucleotides are TGTGCCAGCAGTTTACCGGGGGACCTGTACGAGCAGTACTTC. It encodes CASSLPGDLYEQYF. J is TRBJ2-7 and V is TRBV28; perhaps TRBD2 as D (6 bases). V lost 2 bases and J 4 bases, leaving 12 bases between the germline ends. This CDR3 comprises 14 residues. Germline-derived CDR1 and CDR2 are MDHEN and SYDVKM. Using reference TRBV28 and TRBJ2-7 for the parts outside the CDR3, the full variable domain is DVKVTQSSRYLVKRTGEKVFLECVQDMDHENMFWYRQDPGLGLRLIYFSYDVKMKEKGDIPEGYSVSREKKERFSLILESASTNQTSMYLCASSLPGDLYEQYFGPGTRLTVT.

The chain recombines TRBV5-1 with TRBJ2-2; 10 bases align to TRBD2. Unmatched junction bases numbered 6, after V lost 2 bases and J lost 5 bases. Germline V gene sequence: CDR1 SGHRS, CDR2 YFSETQ. CDR3 size: 16 residues. As DNA, the CDR3 is TGCGCCAGCAGCTTTTTTTCTAGCGGGAGTACCGGGGAGCTGTTTTTT. Residues: CASSFFSSGSTGELFF.

This clone was detected only a few times. The chain has TRBV5-8 and TRBJ2-7; possible D gene TRBD2, 6 bases. The CDR3 runs to 15 residues. Germline-derived CDR1 and CDR2 are SGHTS and YDEGEE. V gave up 4 bases and J gave up 6 bases, with 20 bases separating them. The CDR3 DNA reads TGTGCCAGCAGCCTCGGGTTCAGGGAGGAGGGCGAGCAGTACTTC. The encoded protein is CASSLGFREEGEQYF.

The chain employs TRBV6-5 and TRBJ2-7; unclear D gene. CDR1 is MNHEY and CDR2 is SVGAGI in the germline V gene. The CDR3 loop spans 13 amino acids. Trimming left V 4 bases short and J 5 bases short, with 12 bases between. This CDR3 is CASSSPTSHEQYF. The DNA for the CDR3 is TGTGCCAGCAGTTCTCCGACAAGCCACGAGCAGTACTTC.

The CDR3 loop is CASSGGLGTSTDTQYF. In nucleotides, the CDR3 is TGTGCCAGCAGTGGAGGACTAGGAACGAGCACAGATACGCAGTATTTT. V and J are TRBV2 and TRBJ2-3; 7 nucleotides match TRBD2. The V gene end was trimmed by 4 bases and the J gene end by 0 bases; junction bases not matched to a gene: 7. The CDR3 is 16 amino acids. Germline CDR1 and CDR2: SNHLY and FYNNEI.

CDR3 protein: CASSFRQGNTIYF. In DNA, the CDR3 is TGTGCCAGCAGCTTTAGACAGGGAAACACCATATATTTT. The genes are TRBV9 and TRBJ1-3; D possibly corresponds to TRBD1 (5 bases). Trimming left V 4 bases short and J 4 bases short, with 9 bases between. The germline gives CDR1 SGDLS, CDR2 YYNGEE. CDR3 length: 13 amino acids.

For this clone: A clone one base away is much larger, so this may be a read error. Other DNA sequences in the same sample also yield this CDR3. The chain recombines TRBV28 with TRBJ2-6; 7 nucleotides line up with TRBD1. Germline CDR1 reads MDHEN; CDR2 reads SYDVKM. The CDR3 covers 18 residues. With 4 bases clipped from V and 4 bases from J, the junction kept 13 bases outside the gene matches. CDR3 in amino acids: CASSSPQGVRSGANVLTF. As DNA, the CDR3 is TGTGCCAGCAGTTCCCCCCAGGGGGTACGCTCCGGGGCCAACGTCCTGACTTTC.

Concerning this clone itself: A much bigger clone sits one base away, suggesting this may be a read error. V and J are TRBV28 and TRBJ2-5; TRBD2 matches at 8 bases. The J call may be faulty, since TRBJ2-7 better matches the DNA end. CDR1 and CDR2 (germline): MDHEN, SYDVKM. This CDR3 has 17 residues. The CDR3 region is CASSLLVGGGRFLEQYF. The CDR3 nucleotides read TGTGCCAGCAGTTTATTGGTCGGGGGCGGGAGGTTCCTCGAGCAGTACTTC.

The J gene is TRBJ2-1, the V gene TRBV11-2; the match to TRBD1 covers 8 bases. The V and J ends lost 5 bases and 5 bases, in that order; junction bases with no gene match: 5. In germline, CDR1 is SGHAT, CDR2 FQNNGV. CDR3 size: 14 residues. The DNA for the CDR3 is TGTGCCAGCAGCCCGGGACAGGAGCACAATGAGCAGTTCTTC. Its protein product is CASSPGQEHNEQFF.

The CDR3 sequence: CASSENGEQPQHF. The CDR3, as DNA: TGTGCCAGCAGTGAAAATGGGGAACAGCCCCAGCATTTT. The rearrangement links TRBV6-1 to TRBJ1-5; D unclear. The CDR3 loop spans 13 amino acids. CDR1 MNHNS and CDR2 SASEGT come from the germline V gene. Trimming left V 2 bases short and J 7 bases short, with 9 bases between.